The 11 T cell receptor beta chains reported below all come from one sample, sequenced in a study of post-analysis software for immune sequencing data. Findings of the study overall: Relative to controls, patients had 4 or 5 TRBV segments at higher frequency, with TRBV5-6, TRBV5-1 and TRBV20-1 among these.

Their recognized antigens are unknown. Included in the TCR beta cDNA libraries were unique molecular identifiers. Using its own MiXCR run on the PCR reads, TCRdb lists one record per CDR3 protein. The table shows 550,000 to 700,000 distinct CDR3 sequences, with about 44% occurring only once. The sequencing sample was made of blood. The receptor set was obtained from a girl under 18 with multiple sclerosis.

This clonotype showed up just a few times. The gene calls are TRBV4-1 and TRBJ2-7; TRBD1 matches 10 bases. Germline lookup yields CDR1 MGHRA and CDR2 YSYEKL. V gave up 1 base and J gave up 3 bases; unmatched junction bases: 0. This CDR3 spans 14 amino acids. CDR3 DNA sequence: TGCGCCAGCAGCCAAGGGGACAGGGGCTACGAGCAGTACTTC. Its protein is CASSQGDRGYEQYF.

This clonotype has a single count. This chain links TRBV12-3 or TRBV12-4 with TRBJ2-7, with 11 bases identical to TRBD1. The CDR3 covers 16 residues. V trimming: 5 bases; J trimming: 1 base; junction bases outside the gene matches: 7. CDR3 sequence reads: CASSKDRGPASYEQYF. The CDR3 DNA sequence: TGTGCCAGCAGTAAGGACAGGGGGCCGGCATCCTACGAGCAGTACTTC.

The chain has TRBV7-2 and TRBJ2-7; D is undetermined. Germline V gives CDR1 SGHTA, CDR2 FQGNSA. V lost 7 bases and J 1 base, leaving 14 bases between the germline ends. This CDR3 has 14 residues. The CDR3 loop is CASTRFSASYEQYF. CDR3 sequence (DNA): TGTGCCAGCACCCGTTTTTCGGCGTCCTACGAGCAGTACTTC. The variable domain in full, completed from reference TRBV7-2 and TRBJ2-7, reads GAGVSQSPSNKVTEKGKDVELRCDPISGHTALYWYRQSLGQGLEFLIYFQGNSAPDKSGLPSDRFSAERTGGSVSTLTIQRTQQEDSAVYLCASTRFSASYEQYFGPGTRLTVT.

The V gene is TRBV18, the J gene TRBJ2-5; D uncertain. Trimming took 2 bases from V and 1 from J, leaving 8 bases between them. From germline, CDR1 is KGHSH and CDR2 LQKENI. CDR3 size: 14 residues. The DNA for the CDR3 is TGTGCCAGCTCACCAAAGGCGGTCCAAGAGACCCAGTACTTC. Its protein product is CASSPKAVQETQYF.

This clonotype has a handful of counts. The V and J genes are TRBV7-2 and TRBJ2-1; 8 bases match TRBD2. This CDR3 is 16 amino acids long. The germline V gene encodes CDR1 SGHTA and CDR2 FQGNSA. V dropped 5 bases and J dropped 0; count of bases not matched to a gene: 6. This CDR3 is CASSTAGGGSYNEQFF. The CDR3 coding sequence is TGTGCCAGCAGCACCGCGGGGGGTGGCTCCTACAATGAGCAGTTCTTC.

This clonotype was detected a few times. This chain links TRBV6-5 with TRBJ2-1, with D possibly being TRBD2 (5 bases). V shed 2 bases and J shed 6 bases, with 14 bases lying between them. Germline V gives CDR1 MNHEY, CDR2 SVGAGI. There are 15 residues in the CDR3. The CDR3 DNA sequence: TGTGCCAGCAGTTACGGCGTCGGGGATGGCAATGAGCAGTTCTTC. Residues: CASSYGVGDGNEQFF.

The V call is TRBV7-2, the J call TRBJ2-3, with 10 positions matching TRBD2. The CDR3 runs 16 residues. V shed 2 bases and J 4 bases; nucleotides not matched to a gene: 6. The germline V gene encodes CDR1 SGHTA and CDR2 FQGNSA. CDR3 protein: CASSLSLAGGADTQYF. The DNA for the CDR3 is TGTGCCAGCAGCTTATCATTAGCGGGAGGTGCAGATACGCAGTATTTT. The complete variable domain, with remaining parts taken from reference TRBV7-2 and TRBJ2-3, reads GAGVSQSPSNKVTEKGKDVELRCDPISGHTALYWYRQSLGQGLEFLIYFQGNSAPDKSGLPSDRFSAERTGGSVSTLTIQRTQQEDSAVYLCASSLSLAGGADTQYFGPGTRLTVL.

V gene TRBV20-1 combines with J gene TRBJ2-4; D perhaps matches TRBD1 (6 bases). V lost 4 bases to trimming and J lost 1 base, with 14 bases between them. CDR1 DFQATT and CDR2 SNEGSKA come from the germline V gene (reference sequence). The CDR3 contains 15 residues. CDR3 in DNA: TGCAGTGCTATTCCGAACAGGGAGGCCAAAAACATTCAGTACTTC. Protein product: CSAIPNREAKNIQYF.

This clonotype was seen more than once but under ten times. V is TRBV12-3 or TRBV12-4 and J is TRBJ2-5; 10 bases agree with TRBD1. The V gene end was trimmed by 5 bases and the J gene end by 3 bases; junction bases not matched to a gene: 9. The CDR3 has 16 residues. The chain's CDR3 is CASSSTPGQGEETQYF. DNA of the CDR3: TGTGCCAGCAGTAGCACCCCCGGACAGGGGGAAGAGACCCAGTACTTC.

The CDR3 DNA reads TGCGCCAGCATCGAGACAGGGTCGGGCACTGAAGCTTTCTTT. It translates to CASIETGSGTEAFF. The chain links TRBV5-1 to TRBJ1-1; 7 bases align to TRBD1. The germline CDR1 and CDR2 sequences are SGHRS and YFSETQ. The V and J ends lost 6 bases and 4 bases, in that order; junction bases with no gene match: 9. The length of the CDR3 is 14 residues.

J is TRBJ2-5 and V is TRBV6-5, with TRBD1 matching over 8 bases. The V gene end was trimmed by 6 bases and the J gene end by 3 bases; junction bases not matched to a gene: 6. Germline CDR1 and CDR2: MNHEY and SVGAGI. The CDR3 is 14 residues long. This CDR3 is CASRRTGIKETQYF. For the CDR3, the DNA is TGTGCCAGCAGACGGACAGGGATAAAAGAGACCCAGTACTTC.